The entry below gives a single T cell receptor beta chain sequence along with its context. Its recognized antigen is unknown. Per-base qualities were not stored, and no clone one base away is much larger. The data belong to a study of T cell changes during pregnancy in multiple sclerosis (dated by TCRdb to about 2019). General notes on the study: The study looked at changes in the T cell repertoire across pregnancy in women with multiple sclerosis.

V loses 7 bases, J loses 0 bases, and the germline ends lie 14 bases apart. The CDR3 numbers 15 residues from cysteine through phenylalanine. The entry retains the CDR3 DNA only, 45 bases that are in frame from base 1. In the germline V gene, CDR1 corresponds to SGHVS and CDR2 to FNYEAQ. Library construction relied on the immunoSEQ multiplex PCR assay. The clones in this table, taken by TCRdb from immuneACCESS, are in-frame only. Not every clone is retained; where verified, under half of the shortfall comes from an unresolved V gene, and the cause of the rest is unknown. The sample table shows 20,000 to 25,000 clones, and over 80% are seen once. The leading ten clones occupy approximately 7% of the sample.

This receptor was taken from a female donor with multiple sclerosis, enrolled in a pregnancy study. Recombination linked TRBV7-6 to TRBJ2-3; the D gene is perhaps TRBD2, from 7 matching bases. The sample in question was CD8+ T cells from peripheral blood mononuclear cells, obtained in the third trimester of pregnancy. The CDR3 protein sequence reads: CASTPGGPSTDTQYF. The nucleotide sequence reads TGTGCCAGCACCCCCGGGGGGCCAAGCACAGATACGCAGTATTTT. This CDR3, with the reference TRBV7-6 and TRBJ2-3 proteins standing in past its ends, gives the full variable domain GAGVSQSPRYKVTKRGQDVALRCDPISGHVSLYWYRQALGQGPEFLTYFNYEAQQDKSGLPNDRFSAERPEGSISTLTIQRTEQRDSAMYRCASTPGGPSTDTQYFGPGTRLTVL.